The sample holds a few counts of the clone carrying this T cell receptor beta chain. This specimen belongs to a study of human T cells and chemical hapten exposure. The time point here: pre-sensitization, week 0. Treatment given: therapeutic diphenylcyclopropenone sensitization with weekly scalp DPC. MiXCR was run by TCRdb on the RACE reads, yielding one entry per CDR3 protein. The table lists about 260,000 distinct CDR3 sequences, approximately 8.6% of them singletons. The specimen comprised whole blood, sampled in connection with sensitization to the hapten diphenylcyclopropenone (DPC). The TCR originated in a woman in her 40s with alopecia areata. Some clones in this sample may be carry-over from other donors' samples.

This chain's CDR3 is CASSIYGGSEQYF. In nucleotides, the CDR3 is TGTGCCAGTAGTATCTACGGAGGGTCCGAGCAGTACTTC. This chain joins TRBV19 and TRBJ2-7; weak D call: TRBD2 (6 bases). The CDR3 is 13 residues long. V was shortened by 3 bases and J by 6 bases, with 12 bases between the two germline ends. Looked up from germline, CDR1 is LNHDA and CDR2 is SQIVND (reference sequence).